Listed below are T cell receptor beta chains from one sample, sequenced in a study of T-cell memory formation after mild COVID-19. One entry per CDR3 protein results from TCRdb running MiXCR on the 5' RACE reads. This sample has about 310,000 distinct CDR3 sequences, with roughly a fifth found just once. Material for sequencing was PBMCs or a T cell subset sorted from them (not recorded which). The receptors were gathered from a man between 18 and 29 years old who had mild COVID-19 (a few samples of this study predate the infection). Cell type and time point are not known. CDR3s include the opening cysteine and the closing phenylalanine or tryptophan. Each record gives: V gene, clone size, J gene, D gene, CDR3 DNA, CDR3 protein. D genes are given only for firm matches. Clone size, where shown, is once, few, many, or a class for clones that have expanded.

v_call: TRBV6-5; clone_size: NA; j_call: TRBJ2-3; d_call: TRBD2; cdr3_nt: TGTGCCAGCGGACTAGCGGGGGTTGGCACAGATACGCAGTATTTT; cdr3_aa: CASGLAGVGTDTQYF
v_call: TRBV5-1; clone_size: NA; j_call: TRBJ1-1; d_call: TRBD1; cdr3_nt: TGCGCCAGCAGCTTGGCGGACCCGGGACAGGGCGCTGAAGCTTTCTTT; cdr3_aa: CASSLADPGQGAEAFF
v_call: TRBV7-2; clone_size: NA; j_call: TRBJ1-5; d_call: NA; cdr3_nt: TGTGCCAGCAGCATCTACGCGGACAGCAATCAGCCCCAGCATTTT; cdr3_aa: CASSIYADSNQPQHF
v_call: TRBV2; clone_size: NA; j_call: TRBJ2-7; d_call: NA; cdr3_nt: TGTGCCAGCAGAGACGACAGCTACGAGCAGTACTTC; cdr3_aa: CASRDDSYEQYF
v_call: TRBV7-9; clone_size: NA; j_call: TRBJ2-7; d_call: TRBD1; cdr3_nt: TGTGCCAGCAGCCCCCGGGACAGGAGACACGAGCAGTACTTC; cdr3_aa: CASSPRDRRHEQYF
v_call: TRBV7-9; clone_size: few; j_call: TRBJ1-3; d_call: NA; cdr3_nt: TGTGCCAGCAGCTTCAGCGAGGAAAACACCATATATTTT; cdr3_aa: CASSFSEENTIYF
v_call: TRBV30; clone_size: NA; j_call: TRBJ1-3; d_call: NA; cdr3_nt: TGTGCCTGGGGCCGGGGGAGCTCTGGAAACACCATATATTTT; cdr3_aa: CAWGRGSSGNTIYF
v_call: TRBV4-3; clone_size: few; j_call: TRBJ2-7; d_call: NA; cdr3_nt: TGCGCCAGCAGGCGCAGCCCGGGGGAGCAGTACTTC; cdr3_aa: CASRRSPGEQYF
v_call: TRBV29-1; clone_size: NA; j_call: TRBJ2-3; d_call: NA; cdr3_nt: TGCAGCGCCCCCGTTGCGAGCACAGATACGCAGTATTTT; cdr3_aa: CSAPVASTDTQYF
v_call: TRBV7-9; clone_size: many; j_call: TRBJ2-1; d_call: TRBD2; cdr3_nt: TGTGCCAGCAGCTTAAGCCTAGCGGGGGCCTACAATGAGCAGTTCTTC; cdr3_aa: CASSLSLAGAYNEQFF
v_call: TRBV7-2; clone_size: few; j_call: TRBJ1-5; d_call: NA; cdr3_nt: TGTGCCAGCAGCTTAGAATCCTCAAATCAGCCCCAGCATTTT; cdr3_aa: CASSLESSNQPQHF
v_call: TRBV7-9; clone_size: NA; j_call: TRBJ1-5; d_call: NA; cdr3_nt: TGTGCCAGCAGCTTAGAGGTTGATCAGCACCAGCATTTT; cdr3_aa: CASSLEVDQHQHF
v_call: TRBV12-3/TRBV12-4; clone_size: few; j_call: TRBJ2-1; d_call: NA; cdr3_nt: TGTGCCAGCAGGCTAGGACAGTACAATGAGCAGTTCTTC; cdr3_aa: CASRLGQYNEQFF
v_call: TRBV2; clone_size: few; j_call: TRBJ1-5; d_call: NA; cdr3_nt: TGTGCCAGCAGGGTCGAACGGGCATCCAATCAGCCCCAGCATTTT; cdr3_aa: CASRVERASNQPQHF
v_call: TRBV7-9; clone_size: NA; j_call: TRBJ2-1; d_call: NA; cdr3_nt: TGTGCCAGCAGCCCGGGAGAGGATGAGCAGTTCTTC; cdr3_aa: CASSPGEDEQFF
v_call: TRBV27; clone_size: few; j_call: TRBJ2-3; d_call: NA; cdr3_nt: TGTGCCAGCAGTTTATGGGTGACAGATACGCAGTATTTT; cdr3_aa: CASSLWVTDTQYF
v_call: TRBV6-6; clone_size: NA; j_call: TRBJ1-5; d_call: NA; cdr3_nt: TGTGCCAGCAAAGCCGACGACAGGCCTGATAGCAATCAGCCCCAGCATTTT; cdr3_aa: CASKADDRPDSNQPQHF
v_call: TRBV7-2; clone_size: few; j_call: TRBJ2-7; d_call: NA; cdr3_nt: TGTGCCAGCAGCTTAGGCCAGTACTACGAGCAGTACTTC; cdr3_aa: CASSLGQYYEQYF
v_call: TRBV12-3/TRBV12-4; clone_size: NA; j_call: TRBJ2-7; d_call: TRBD2; cdr3_nt: TGTGCCAGCAGTTTAGCGCCGGGACTAGCGGGATACGAGCAGTACTTC; cdr3_aa: CASSLAPGLAGYEQYF
v_call: TRBV9; clone_size: few; j_call: TRBJ2-5; d_call: NA; cdr3_nt: TGTGCCAGCAGCGTAGGACCCGGCGAGACCCAGTACTTC; cdr3_aa: CASSVGPGETQYF
v_call: TRBV20-1; clone_size: many; j_call: TRBJ2-3; d_call: TRBD2; cdr3_nt: TGCAGTGCTAGCGGGGGGACAGATACGCAGTATTTT; cdr3_aa: CSASGGTDTQYF
v_call: TRBV6-5; clone_size: few; j_call: TRBJ1-4; d_call: NA; cdr3_nt: TGTGCCAGCAGTCGGCAACGAGATGAAAAACTGTTTTTT; cdr3_aa: CASSRQRDEKLFF
v_call: TRBV7-9; clone_size: few; j_call: TRBJ2-7; d_call: TRBD2; cdr3_nt: TGTGCCAGCAGCTTAGCGACTAGCGGGGCCACCTCCTACGAGCAGTACTTC; cdr3_aa: CASSLATSGATSYEQYF
v_call: TRBV10-3; clone_size: few; j_call: TRBJ2-5; d_call: NA; cdr3_nt: TGTGCCATCAGTGATTCCCCGGAGACCCAGTACTTC; cdr3_aa: CAISDSPETQYF
v_call: TRBV5-1; clone_size: few; j_call: TRBJ1-2; d_call: NA; cdr3_nt: TGCGCCAGCAGCTTGGAACAGGCGAGGGGTGGCTACACCTTC; cdr3_aa: CASSLEQARGGYTF
v_call: TRBV6-2/TRBV6-3; clone_size: few; j_call: TRBJ2-7; d_call: TRBD2; cdr3_nt: TGTGCCAGCAGTACCCTCGCGGGGGTACCGTACGAGCAGTACTTC; cdr3_aa: CASSTLAGVPYEQYF
v_call: TRBV20-1; clone_size: few; j_call: TRBJ1-5; d_call: TRBD1; cdr3_nt: TGCAGTGCTAGAGATGGAGGGACAGGTAATCAGCCCCAGCATTTT; cdr3_aa: CSARDGGTGNQPQHF
v_call: TRBV7-3; clone_size: few; j_call: TRBJ2-1; d_call: TRBD2; cdr3_nt: TGTGCCAGCAGAGATAGCGGGGGGGCCAAGCAGTTCTTC; cdr3_aa: CASRDSGGAKQFF
v_call: TRBV7-2; clone_size: few; j_call: TRBJ2-3; d_call: NA; cdr3_nt: TGTGCCAGCAGCTTCCGGGGGCCTGGGGCCACAGATACGCAGTATTTT; cdr3_aa: CASSFRGPGATDTQYF
v_call: TRBV4-3; clone_size: few; j_call: TRBJ2-4; d_call: NA; cdr3_nt: TGCGCCAGCAGCCAAGTGGATGGGGGACTAAACATTCAGTACTTC; cdr3_aa: CASSQVDGGLNIQYF
v_call: TRBV6-1; clone_size: NA; j_call: TRBJ1-1; d_call: NA; cdr3_nt: TGTGCCAGCAGTGGGAGGCAGGGGATCACTGAAGCTTTCTTT; cdr3_aa: CASSGRQGITEAFF
v_call: TRBV20-1; clone_size: few; j_call: TRBJ2-2; d_call: TRBD2; cdr3_nt: TGCAGTGCTAGCCGAGCGGGGGGGACCGGGGAGCTGTTTTTT; cdr3_aa: CSASRAGGTGELFF
v_call: TRBV7-2; clone_size: NA; j_call: TRBJ2-1; d_call: TRBD1; cdr3_nt: TGTGCCAGCAGCAAGGACAGGGGTAGGAATGAGCAGTTCTTC; cdr3_aa: CASSKDRGRNEQFF
v_call: TRBV7-2; clone_size: few; j_call: TRBJ1-1; d_call: NA; cdr3_nt: TGTGCCAGCAGCTTAGCGGGGGCTACAAACACTGAAGCTTTCTTT; cdr3_aa: CASSLAGATNTEAFF